This T cell receptor (beta chain) was documented in a study of cytomegalovirus exposure and HLA in healthy donors. Researchers ran the PCR with 60 Vbeta and 13 Jbeta primers. Authors' data handling: In a later analysis, around 12 million of tens of millions of unique beta chains occurred in at least two donors. TCRdb's copy holds only in-frame clones and misses some; the assay was immunoSEQ multiplex PCR. That table gives V, J and clone size, and the DNA gave D and trimming. The data show 120,000 to 150,000 clones, about 82% seen once. Both ends counted, the CDR3 spans 12 residues. CDR1 is SGHTS and CDR2 is YDEGEE in the germline V gene. Those who donated were healthy bone marrow donors. As to this clone: The limits of the CDR3 on the DNA are not certain, so only TCRdb's listed CDR3 is given.

The receptor comes from a male donor in good health and CMV-seronegative. Material for sequencing was PBMCs. The rearrangement links TRBV5-8 to TRBJ2-1; the DNA was not compared with TRBD1, the D call given in the table. The CDR3 loop is CASSFGTGIRFF.